The 10 T cell receptor beta chains below all came from one sample that was sequenced in a study of blood T cells in healthy people across ages. Combining a sample-barcoded 5' primer with a J-beta primer mix, a second PCR ran for roughly 7 to 11 cycles. A single record per CDR3 protein comes from TCRdb applying MiXCR to the 5' RACE reads. In the table there are about 640,000 distinct CDR3 sequences, 58% of which are singletons. What was sequenced was blood. Receptors originate from a man in his sixties in good health.

The chain is built from TRBV25-1 and TRBJ2-3; D remains ambiguous. The CDR3 runs 15 residues. Germline V gene lookup returns CDR1 MGHDK and CDR2 SYGVNS. V lost 4 bases, J lost 2 bases, and 13 bases lay in between. The CDR3 DNA reads TGTGCCAGCAGTGGAGAGTATCCCTACACAGATACGCAGTATTTT. It translates to CASSGEYPYTDTQYF.

Regarding this clonotype: This may come from a read error, since a much larger clone is one base off. The CDR3 reads CASSQSPRDRDYGYTF. The CDR3 bases are TGTGCCAGCAGCCAAAGCCCCAGGGACAGGGATTATGGCTACACCTTC. The chain employs TRBV4-2 and TRBJ1-2; 9 bases match TRBD1. CDR3 length: 16 amino acids. Trimming took 2 bases from V and 5 from J; bases not matched to a gene: 9. Per the germline V gene, CDR1 is LGHNA and CDR2 is YNFKEQ.

V is TRBV20-1 and J is TRBJ2-4; TRBD2 agrees at 9 bases. Gene TRBJ2-7 matches the end of the DNA better, so the J call may be wrong. CDR1 is DFQATT, CDR2 SNEGSKA, per germline (reference sequence). The CDR3 contains 14 residues. CDR3 DNA sequence: TGCAGTGCCAGGCGGGGGGGCCGTTCCTACGAGCAGTACTTC. Translating gives CSARRGGRSYEQYF.

The chain joins TRBV2 to TRBJ2-7; D may be TRBD1 (5 bases). Germline CDR1 and CDR2: SNHLY and FYNNEI. CDR3 length: 13 amino acids. Trimming pared 7 bases from V and 3 bases from J, leaving 13 bases between. The CDR3, as DNA: TGTGCCAGCAATATGGGGCGGAACTACGAGCAGTACTTC. As protein: CASNMGRNYEQYF.

This sequence joins TRBV7-2 and TRBJ1-5, with 11 bases identical to TRBD1. J was trimmed by 7 bases and V by 5 bases; bases with no gene match: 7. The CDR3 is 15 residues long. Germline-derived CDR1 and CDR2 are SGHTA and FQGNSA. The CDR3 DNA reads TGTGCCAGCAGCCCGGGACAGGGGGTAGGACAGCCCCAGCATTTT. This codes for CASSPGQGVGQPQHF.

The V and J genes are TRBV12-3 or TRBV12-4 and TRBJ1-2; 7 nucleotides line up with TRBD1. The CDR3 extends over 13 amino acids. The J segment lost 5 bases and the V segment lost 5 bases, leaving 5 bases of the junction unmatched. The CDR3 loop reads CASSTGQLYGYTF. CDR3 in DNA: TGTGCCAGCAGTACGGGACAGCTTTATGGCTACACCTTC.

This chain connects TRBV7-2 to TRBJ2-6; TRBD1 might be the D (6 bases). With 5 bases removed from V and 0 bases from J, the gap between germline ends came to 14 bases. The CDR3 has 17 residues. The germline V gene has CDR1 SGHTA and CDR2 FQGNSA. CDR3 DNA sequence: TGTGCCAGCAGCCTCAGGGGTCCCCTCTCTGGGGCCAACGTCCTGACTTTC. This sequence encodes CASSLRGPLSGANVLTF.

This clonotype turned up a few times. In nucleotides, the CDR3 is TGTGCCAGCAGTTTAAGGGTTAGCACAGATACGCAGTATTTT. Its protein product is CASSLRVSTDTQYF. V and J are TRBV27 and TRBJ2-3; D not resolved. Germline V CDR1 and CDR2: MNHEY, SMNVEV (reference sequence). The CDR3 extends over 14 amino acids. V lost 2 bases to trimming and J lost 0 bases, with 6 bases between them.

This clonotype turned up a few times. The chain has TRBV20-1 and TRBJ2-5, with TRBD2 matching over 12 bases. The germline gives CDR1 DFQATT, CDR2 SNEGSKA (reference sequence). With 3 bases clipped from V and 0 bases from J, the junction kept 11 bases outside the gene matches. CDR3 length: 18 amino acids. The CDR3 reads CSARTLAGGNLYQETQYF. CDR3 DNA sequence: TGCAGTGCTAGGACGCTAGCGGGGGGGAACTTGTACCAAGAGACCCAGTACTTC.

The V call is TRBV10-3, the J call TRBJ2-5; D remains unclear. V gave up 3 bases and J gave up 2 bases, with 7 bases separating them. Germline V lookup: CDR1 ENHRY, CDR2 SYGVKD. The CDR3 is made up of 13 amino acids. The CDR3 spells CAISDVGQETQYF. The CDR3 coding sequence is TGTGCCATCAGTGACGTAGGTCAAGAGACCCAGTACTTC.